Listed below are T cell receptor beta chains from one sample, sequenced in a study of T cells in Graves' hyperthyroidism and ophthalmopathy. TCRdb fed the multiplex PCR reads into MiXCR, producing one record per CDR3 protein. The table has 750,000 to 900,000 distinct CDR3 sequences, around 39% seen once; the top ten hold approximately 8.7%. Sequencing was done on a sample of blood. These receptors were collected from a young man with Graves' hyperthyroidism. Each CDR3 is given with its conserved first and last residue. A D gene is named only where the DNA matches it firmly. Part of the rows lack a size; the others show once, few, many or a class for expanded clones.

.	TRBV12-3/TRBV12-4	TRBJ1-3	once	16	CASVPTDYTSGNTIYF	TGTGCCAGCGTACCGACCGATTACACTTCTGGAAACACCATATATTTT
TRBD1	TRBV7-2	TRBJ1-1	many	15	CASSLGGTGNTEAFF	TGTGCCAGCAGCTTAGGCGGGACAGGGAACACTGAAGCTTTCTTT
TRBD1	TRBV9	TRBJ2-6	.	18	CASSVSLSGTGRANVLTF	TGTGCCAGCAGCGTCTCCCTCTCCGGGACAGGGAGGGCCAACGTCCTGACTTTC
.	TRBV20-1	TRBJ1-5	many	15	CSARPRGQGFGPQHF	TGCAGTGCTAGACCCCGGGGGCAGGGCTTTGGTCCCCAGCATTTT
.	TRBV6-4	TRBJ2-2	many	14	CASSSTPYSGELFF	TGTGCCAGCAGTTCGACTCCTTATAGCGGGGAGCTGTTTTTT
TRBD1	TRBV6-5	TRBJ2-5	.	16	CASSYGNNRGPKTQYF	TGTGCCAGCAGTTACGGCAACAACAGGGGGCCGAAGACCCAGTACTTC
TRBD1	TRBV12-3/TRBV12-4	TRBJ1-4	few	15	CASRGTEYANEKLFF	TGTGCCAGCAGGGGGACAGAGTATGCTAATGAAAAACTGTTTTTT
TRBD1	TRBV29-1	TRBJ1-1	.	9	CIGTAEAFF	TGCATCGGGACAGCTGAAGCTTTCTTT
.	TRBV10-3	TRBJ2-7	many	13	CAITAGWPDEQYF	TGTGCCATCACGGCAGGGTGGCCCGACGAGCAGTACTTC
.	TRBV5-1	TRBJ1-1	.	12	CASSSGAPEAFF	TGCGCCAGCAGCAGCGGGGCTCCTGAAGCTTTCTTT
.	TRBV12-3/TRBV12-4	TRBJ1-2	few	14	CASGSPGTDYGYTF	TGTGCTAGTGGTTCGCCCGGGACGGACTATGGCTACACCTTC
.	TRBV9	TRBJ2-6	.	18	CASSAHTGTRSGANVLTF	TGTGCCAGCAGCGCCCATACAGGGACCCGCTCTGGGGCCAACGTCCTGACTTTC